The present TCR beta chain was sequenced within a study of naive and memory T cell subsets. Amplification of ligated cDNA took four PCR rounds with SP2 and nested alpha and beta constant primers. Reverse transcription of blood and skin TCR RNA was primed at alpha and beta constant regions. TCRdb processed the UMI-ligation and nested PCR reads anew with MiXCR; each CDR3 protein has one entry. Of about 780 distinct CDR3 sequences in the sample, 3% to 4.5% were seen once. TCR cDNA received a 3' ligated oligonucleotide that carried a UMI. The CDR3 consists of 15 residues. Trimming cost V 2 bases and J 5 bases; bases outside gene matches: 6. Germline V CDR1 and CDR2: MDHEN, SYDVKM. Sample share makes this clonotype medium-sized. The antigen is undetermined. Regarding the study as a whole: TCRs were reportedly recovered from both biopsy types, mostly tuberculin test sites. TCR transcript changes with activation or differentiation may affect this RNA method.

The sequence came from an adult in good health. Source: skin, taken from a tuberculin skin test site or a saline-injected site (not recorded which). The rearrangement joins TRBV28 to TRBJ2-7; TRBD2 matches 10 bases. The CDR3 spells CASSLGASGRHEQYF. In DNA, the CDR3 is TGTGCCAGCAGTTTAGGGGCTAGCGGGAGACACGAGCAGTACTTC.